These 29 T cell receptor beta chains originate from one sample sequenced in a study of cytomegalovirus exposure and HLA in healthy donors. Clones were read by immunoSEQ multiplex PCR, and TCRdb kept only the in-frame ones, dropping some. This table has tens of thousands of clones, more than 85% appearing once. The sequencing input was PBMCs. Receptors were obtained from a woman under 30 in good health and CMV-seronegative.

This clone turned up a few times. V gene TRBV30 combines with J gene TRBJ2-1; the match to TRBD2 covers 7 bases. Per germline, CDR1 GTSNPN and CDR2 SVGIG (reference sequence). V gave up 3 bases and J gave up 4 bases; unmatched junction bases: 12. The CDR3 is 16 amino acids. The CDR3 nucleotides are TGTGCCTGGAGCGGTATCGGGGCGGGAGTTTACAATGAGCAGTTCTTC. Protein sequence: CAWSGIGAGVYNEQFF.

J is TRBJ1-4 and V is TRBV5-8; no clear D gene. The CDR3 sequence is 17 residues long. CDR1 and CDR2 from the germline V gene are SGHTS and YDEGEE. V lost 5 bases, J lost 3 bases, and 20 bases lay in between. The CDR3 DNA sequence: TGTGCCAGCAGTCCGCCAAAGCGTAGTTGGGCTAATGAAAAACTGTTTTTT. Protein product: CASSPPKRSWANEKLFF.

The chain joins TRBV7-9 to TRBJ2-2; D is uncertain. Deletions cut 3 bases from V and 6 bases from J, with 5 bases between. The CDR3 has 12 amino acids. Looked up from germline, CDR1 is SEHNR and CDR2 is FQNEAQ (reference sequence). The CDR3 sequence: CASSLPAGELFF. The CDR3 DNA is TGTGCCAGCAGCTTGCCGGCCGGGGAGCTGTTTTTT. Based on the CDR3 plus reference TRBV7-9 and TRBJ2-2, the full variable domain is DTGVSQNPRHKITKRGQNVTFRCDPISEHNRLYWYRQTLGQGPEFLTYFQNEAQLEKSRLLSDRFSAERPKGSFSTLEIQRTEQGDSAMYLCASSLPAGELFFGEGSRLTVL.

The chain is built from TRBV6-6 and TRBJ1-2; 10 nucleotides match TRBD1. Germline V gives CDR1 MNHNY, CDR2 SVGAGI (reference sequence). This CDR3 is 16 amino acids long. With 3 bases clipped from V and 5 bases from J, the junction kept 9 bases outside the gene matches. The CDR3 DNA reads as TGTGCCAGCAGTTATGCCGGGACAGGGGATATATATGGCTACACCTTC. Its protein is CASSYAGTGDIYGYTF.

The chain uses TRBV21-1 and TRBJ2-5; the D call of TRBD2 is as the table states it, not checked on the DNA. TRBV21-1 has pseudogene status. The CDR3 loop spans 17 amino acids. The CDR3 spells CASSKAYTGLAEETQYF. The CDR3 coding sequence is TGTGCCAGCAGCAAAGCCTATACGGGACTAGCGGAAGAGACCCAGTACTTC.

The chain is built from TRBV11-2 and TRBJ2-7, with D possibly matching TRBD2 (6 bases). Deletions cut 0 bases from V and 0 bases from J, with 9 bases between. This CDR3 contains 15 residues. CDR1 is SGHAT, CDR2 FQNNGV, per germline. CDR3 nucleotide sequence: TGTGCCAGCAGCTTAGAGCTAGCGAACTCCTACGAGCAGTACGTC. This codes for CASSLELANSYEQYV.

The gene calls are TRBV15 and TRBJ2-2; 7 bases are a match to TRBD1. With V trimmed by 0 bases and J by 6 bases, 7 bases remained unmatched. Germline-derived CDR1 and CDR2 are LNHNV and YYDKDF (reference sequence). The CDR3 runs 16 residues. CDR3: CATSRDRTGQAGELFF. The CDR3 DNA sequence: TGTGCCACCAGCAGAGACCGGACAGGCCAGGCCGGGGAGCTGTTTTTT.

The chain combines TRBV2 with TRBJ1-6, with a possible D match to TRBD1 (6 bases). V gave up 7 bases and J gave up 7 bases, with 14 bases separating them. Per the germline V gene, CDR1 is SNHLY and CDR2 is FYNNEI. The CDR3 contains 14 residues. This CDR3 is CASIPGAGNSPLHF. For the CDR3, the DNA is TGTGCCAGCATACCAGGGGCAGGGAATTCACCCCTCCACTTT.

The rearrangement uses TRBV7-9 and TRBJ2-2; D gene ambiguous. Trimming left V 1 base short and J 1 base short, with 10 bases between. Germline values: CDR1 SEHNR, CDR2 FQNEAQ (reference sequence). This CDR3 spans 16 amino acids. The CDR3 sequence: CASSLVQRRNTGELFF. The CDR3 DNA reads TGTGCCAGCAGCTTAGTGCAGAGGAGGAACACCGGGGAGCTGTTTTTT.

V usage is TRBV2 and J usage is TRBJ2-5; 10 bases fit TRBD2. Germline V CDR1 and CDR2: SNHLY, FYNNEI. The CDR3 totals 14 residues. V trimming: 8 bases; J trimming: 1 base; junction bases outside the gene matches: 4. CDR3 sequence (DNA): TGTGCCAGCGGCAGGACTAGCGGCCAAGAGACCCAGTACTTC. It translates to CASGRTSGQETQYF.

The CDR3 DNA is TGTGCCAGTAGTATAGCCCGGGGTTTAAGCAATCAGCCCCAGCATTTT. This translates into CASSIARGLSNQPQHF. This chain links TRBV19 with TRBJ1-5; D is undetermined. In germline, CDR1 is LNHDA, CDR2 SQIVND (reference sequence). There are 16 residues in the CDR3. Trimming removed 1 base from V and 1 base from J, with 11 bases in between.

The chain recombines TRBV2 with TRBJ2-4; D call uncertain. The CDR3 loop spans 17 amino acids. V was cut by 3 bases and J by 0 bases, with 15 bases left in between. Germline CDR1 is SNHLY and CDR2 is FYNNEI. This CDR3 is CASSEASLSLAKNIQYF. CDR3 DNA sequence: TGTGCCAGCAGTGAGGCCAGTTTATCTCTAGCCAAAAACATTCAGTACTTC. The complete variable domain, with remaining parts taken from reference TRBV2 and TRBJ2-4, reads EPEVTQTPSHQVTQMGQEVILRCVPISNHLYFYWYRQILGQKVEFLVSFYNNEISEKSEIFDDQFSVERPDGSNFTLKIRSTKLEDSAMYFCASSEASLSLAKNIQYFGAGTRLSVL.

The chain employs TRBV10-3 and TRBJ1-2, with TRBD1 identical over 7 bases. CDR3 length: 14 residues. J was trimmed by 4 bases and V by 3 bases; bases with no gene match: 5. Germline V lookup: CDR1 ENHRY, CDR2 SYGVKD. CDR3 in amino acids: CAISDRQGGYGYTF. The CDR3 coding sequence is TGTGCCATCAGTGACCGGCAGGGGGGCTATGGCTACACCTTC.

The chain recombines TRBV19 with TRBJ2-7, with D possibly TRBD1 on 6 matching bases. V was pared by 5 bases and J by 5 bases, with 16 bases between. There are 14 residues in the CDR3. Germline V gene lookup returns CDR1 LNHDA and CDR2 SQIVND (reference sequence). CDR3: CASSPRDKVDEQYF. In DNA form, the CDR3 reads TGTGCCAGTAGTCCGAGGGACAAGGTGGACGAGCAGTACTTC.

The chain uses TRBV18 and TRBJ1-2; D possibly corresponds to TRBD1 (6 bases). Germline CDR1 and CDR2: KGHSH and LQKENI. CDR3 size: 16 residues. V was shortened by 3 bases and J by 3 bases, with 17 bases between the two germline ends. The CDR3 region has the DNA TGTGCCAGCTCACCCAAATTAACAGGGCGTTACTATGGCTACACCTTC. The encoded protein is CASSPKLTGRYYGYTF.

This chain joins TRBV10-3 and TRBJ2-3; TRBD1 agrees at 9 bases. The CDR3 is made up of 15 amino acids. Germline V gene sequence: CDR1 ENHRY, CDR2 SYGVKD. V lost 7 bases to trimming and J lost 6 bases; unmatched junction nucleotides: 11. CDR3 residues: CAIIRGTGITDTQYF. The DNA for the CDR3 is TGTGCCATCATCCGAGGGACAGGGATTACCGATACGCAGTATTTT.

The chain employs TRBV4-3 and TRBJ2-1, with TRBD2 matching over 13 bases. Trimming removed 4 bases from V and 8 bases from J; junction bases left unmatched: 5. Germline lookup yields CDR1 LGHNA and CDR2 YSLEER. CDR3 length: 15 residues. The CDR3 reads CASSRGLAGDYEQFF. CDR3 coding DNA: TGCGCCAGCAGCCGTGGACTAGCGGGAGACTATGAGCAGTTCTTC.

The chain is built from TRBV5-4 and TRBJ1-1; D gene uncertain. The germline CDR1 and CDR2 sequences are SGHNT and YYREEE (reference sequence). The V gene lost 4 bases and the J gene lost 8 bases, with 15 bases spanning the gap. This CDR3 spans 13 amino acids. The CDR3 protein is CASSVQVFPEAFF. The DNA for the CDR3 is TGTGCCAGCAGCGTTCAGGTTTTCCCCGAAGCTTTCTTT.

V usage is TRBV21-1 and J usage is TRBJ2-3; the table's D gene call, TRBD1, was not cross checked with the DNA. TRBV21-1 is marked as a pseudogene. The CDR3 has 15 amino acids. CDR3 sequence: CASSNTNDSTDTQYF. The CDR3 DNA reads as TGTGCCAGCAGCAATACAAACGATAGCACAGATACGCAGTATTTT.

The chain combines TRBV6-5 with TRBJ2-3; D possibly corresponds to TRBD2 (5 bases). This CDR3 has 16 residues. Germline values: CDR1 MNHEY, CDR2 SVGAGI. The V and J ends lost 2 bases and 1 base respectively, with 13 bases between them. In DNA, the CDR3 is TGTGCCAGCAGTTACGCCCCTAGCCGAGGCACAGATACGCAGTATTTT. Translation: CASSYAPSRGTDTQYF.

The chain is built from TRBV7-2 and TRBJ2-3; D is unresolved. The CDR3 extends over 14 amino acids. Trimming removed 5 bases at V and 2 bases at J, with 11 bases between. Looked up from germline, CDR1 is SGHTA and CDR2 is FQGNSA. CDR3 loop: CASSLAQPTDTQYF. CDR3 nucleotides: TGTGCCAGCAGCCTGGCCCAACCCACAGATACGCAGTATTTT.

The chain couples TRBV27 to TRBJ1-3, with 9 bases lining up with TRBD1. CDR1 and CDR2 (germline): MNHEY, SMNVEV (reference sequence). The V gene end was trimmed by 5 bases and the J gene end by 0 bases; junction bases not matched to a gene: 11. The CDR3 runs to 18 residues. CDR3: CASSQTAGTGNSGNTIYF. The CDR3 coding sequence is TGTGCCAGCAGTCAAACCGCCGGGACAGGGAACTCTGGAAACACCATATATTTT.

This chain uses TRBV5-4 with TRBJ2-2; 7 nucleotides agree with TRBD1. After removal of 4 bases from V and 5 bases from J, the junction contained 11 bases not matched to a gene. This CDR3 has 16 residues. CDR1 and CDR2 from the germline V gene are SGHNT and YYREEE (reference sequence). The DNA of the CDR3 is TGTGCCAGCAGCGGACAAGCAAGGGGGCAGACCGGGGAGCTGTTTTTT. It encodes CASSGQARGQTGELFF.

The genes are TRBV19 and TRBJ2-3; D possibly corresponds to TRBD2 (6 bases). CDR3 size: 15 residues. Germline values: CDR1 LNHDA, CDR2 SQIVND (reference sequence). Trimming shortened V by 1 base and J by 1 base, and 9 bases separated the two germline ends. The CDR3 bases are TGTGCCAGTAGTATAGTACGCGGGGGCACAGATACGCAGTATTTT. It encodes CASSIVRGGTDTQYF.

This clone was counted once. V is TRBV10-2 and J is TRBJ1-3; D remains unclear. V lost 7 bases and J 1 base, leaving 2 bases between the germline ends. Germline V gene data show CDR1 as WSHSY and CDR2 as SAAADI. The CDR3 length is 11 residues. CDR3 sequence (DNA): TGCGCCAGCACGTCTGGAAACACCATATATTTT. Translating gives CASTSGNTIYF.

The chain joins TRBV27 to TRBJ2-7, with TRBD2 identical over 8 bases. V gave up 5 bases and J gave up 1 base; unmatched junction bases: 13. In germline, CDR1 is MNHEY, CDR2 SMNVEV (reference sequence). This CDR3 is built from 17 residues. This chain's CDR3 is CASSPSSVAGTSYEQYV. The CDR3 DNA reads as TGTGCCAGCAGTCCCTCTTCTGTAGCGGGAACGTCCTACGAGCAGTACGTC.

This chain links TRBV9 with TRBJ1-3, with 7 bases identical to TRBD1. This CDR3 has 16 amino acids. CDR1 and CDR2 from the germline V gene are SGDLS and YYNGEE. J was trimmed by 0 bases and V by 0 bases; bases with no gene match: 3. The CDR3 DNA reads TGTGCCAGCAGCGTAGCAGGGGGTTACTCTGGAAACACCATATATTTT. Its protein product is CASSVAGGYSGNTIYF.

V gene TRBV7-9 combines with J gene TRBJ1-2; 11 bases are shared with TRBD1. V lost 4 bases to trimming and J lost 5 bases; unmatched junction nucleotides: 12. Germline V CDR1 and CDR2: SEHNR, FQNEAQ (reference sequence). The CDR3 extends over 17 amino acids. The CDR3 loop is CASSYGTGGPSGYGYTF. In nucleotides, the CDR3 is TGTGCCAGCAGCTACGGGACAGGGGGTCCTTCCGGGTATGGCTACACCTTC.

The chain has TRBV7-8 and TRBJ2-1, with TRBD2 matching over 13 bases. The germline CDR1 and CDR2 sequences are SGHVS and FQNEAQ. Trimming at V came to 4 bases and at J to 5 bases, leaving 8 bases not matched to a gene. This CDR3 comprises 17 residues. CDR3 protein: CASSSGTSGNRDNEQFF. Here the CDR3 DNA reads TGTGCCAGCAGCTCGGGGACTAGCGGGAACCGAGACAATGAGCAGTTCTTC.